One T cell receptor beta chain is described in this entry. Its target is not known. This sample is drawn from a study of ipilimumab plus nivolumab after autologous stem cell transplantation. At the level of the study: A median of roughly 8 nivolumab and 4 to 6 ipilimumab doses were given. Regarding the study as a whole: The authors say TCR, Treg and microbiome findings warrant further study.

Produced via immunoSEQ multiplex PCR; TCRdb's table is partial and in-frame only. In the table there are 6,000 to 6,500 clones, roughly nine tenths of which are singletons. This CDR3 comprises 14 residues. Germline CDR1 MDHEN, CDR2 SYDVKM. Patients got ipilimumab 1 mg/kg beginning 14 to 28 days post-transplant. Here the sequenced sample was PBMCs, taken in a trial of ipilimumab plus nivolumab as post-transplant consolidation. The gene calls are TRBV28 and TRBJ2-5; 10 nucleotides line up with TRBD2. With the DNA end fitting TRBJ2-7 better, the J assignment may be wrong. This TCR was sampled from a female donor with multiple myeloma. CDR3 nucleotide sequence: TGTGCCAGCAGTTTTCCTAGCGGGAGCTACGAGCAGTACTTC. It is translated as CASSFPSGSYEQYF.